This T cell receptor beta chain came from a study of CXCR3-negative and CXCR3-positive naive CD8 T cells. The libraries of TRB cDNA were constructed through 5' RACE using UMI labels. TCRdb reanalyzed the 5' RACE reads, giving one entry per CDR3 protein sequence and no DNA. The sample yields over 35,000 distinct CDR3 sequences, of which the top ten take up over 12%. Sorting yielded triplicates of a few hundred thousand cells for each CD8+ T cell subset. As concerns this clonotype: Antigen unknown.

This CDR3 region has 14 residues. Germline V lookup: CDR1 DFQATT, CDR2 SNEGSKA (reference sequence). Findings and limits, study-wide: Naive cells that were CXCR3-negative or CXCR3-positive used TRBV-TRBJ genes alike, while memory cells diverged. Naive subsets displayed similar surface CD5, and TCR strength was inferred from TRB CDR3 properties.

The source of this sequence is a human donor in good health. Some clones in this sample may be carry-over from other donors' samples. Sequenced material: memory CD8+ T cells from blood. The chain links TRBV20-1 to TRBJ2-1; TCRdb gives TRBD1 as the D gene, but with no DNA this cannot be confirmed. This CDR3 reads CSARNHRFGNEQFF.